This T cell receptor (beta chain) was profiled in a study of tumor-infiltrating lymphocytes in primary liver carcinoma. The study co-extracted DNA and RNA from about 19-30 mg of unsorted bulk tissue. Every tumor sample analyzed contained over 85% viable tumor cells. The CDR3 totals 13 residues. The V end was cut by 4 bases, the J end by 6 bases, with 11 bases between. Germline V gives CDR1 SGHNT, CDR2 YYREEE (reference sequence). This clonotype ranks as medium-sized (0.01 to 0.1%). A primer matching the constant region was used to make TCR beta cDNA from 500 ng of total RNA. Libraries covering TCR beta were generated through three nested multiplex PCR rounds (using a slightly modified ARM-PCR). Running 10 cycles apiece, the first two PCR rounds relied on TRBV1-TRBV30 forward primers together with a C-beta reverse primer. Each CDR3 protein is one row after TCRdb ran MiXCR on the multiplex PCR reads. The sample has more than 20,000 distinct CDR3 sequences, 80% seen once; the top ten hold 35% to 45%.

This TCR came from a woman aged 25 to 39 with primary liver carcinoma and hepatitis B virus infection. The J gene is TRBJ2-1, the V gene TRBV5-4; no definite D call. Sample: liver tumor tissue from sampling region 2. Subset reported: tumor region T2, inferior pole. Here the CDR3 DNA reads TGTGCCAGCAGCCCCCCGGTCTCCAATGAGCAGTTCTTC. Translating it yields CASSPPVSNEQFF.